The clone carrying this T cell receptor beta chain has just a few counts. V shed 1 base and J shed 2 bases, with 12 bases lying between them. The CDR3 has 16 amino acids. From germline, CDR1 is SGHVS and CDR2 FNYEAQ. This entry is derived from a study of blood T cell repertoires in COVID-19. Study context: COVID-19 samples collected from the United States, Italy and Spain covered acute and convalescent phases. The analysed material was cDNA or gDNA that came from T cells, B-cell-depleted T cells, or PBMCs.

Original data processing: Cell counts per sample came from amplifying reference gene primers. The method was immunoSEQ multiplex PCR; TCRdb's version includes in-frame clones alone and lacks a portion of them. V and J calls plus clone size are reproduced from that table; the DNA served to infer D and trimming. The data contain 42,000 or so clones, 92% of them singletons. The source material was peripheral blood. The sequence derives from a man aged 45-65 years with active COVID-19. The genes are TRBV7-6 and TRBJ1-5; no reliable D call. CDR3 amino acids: CASSLDPGPGNQPQHF. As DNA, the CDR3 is TGTGCCAGCAGCTTAGACCCAGGCCCGGGCAATCAGCCCCAGCATTTT.